This T cell receptor beta chain was recorded in a study of cytomegalovirus exposure and HLA in healthy donors. Clones were sequenced by immunoSEQ multiplex PCR, and TCRdb holds only the in-frame ones, with some missing. The repertoire holds under 200,000 clones, 85% to 90% seen once, with roughly 4.2% in the top ten. Per the germline V gene, CDR1 is LNHDA and CDR2 is SQIVND (reference sequence). The CDR3 extends over 16 amino acids. V shed 3 bases, J shed 6 bases, and the junction held 10 bases outside the gene matches. The receptor's source is a young man in good health and CMV-seropositive. The chain employs TRBV19 and TRBJ1-2; 10 bases match TRBD1. Specimen: PBMCs. The CDR3: CASSIETGGEDDGYTF. CDR3 DNA sequence: TGTGCCAGTAGTATCGAGACAGGGGGCGAAGATGATGGCTACACCTTC.